The present T cell receptor (beta chain) was sequenced within a study of regulatory T cells in long-lasting Graves disease (dated by TCRdb to the early 2020s). Some background on the complete study: Persistent Graves' disease was defined as persistently positive TSH receptor autoantibodies together with antithyroid drug treatment for over 5 years. Patients with persistent Graves' disease were compared with patients with newly diagnosed Graves' disease using TCR sequencing and RNA sequencing of peripheral blood. The study was registered as a clinical trial and conducted in China. In the clinical cohort, patients with persistent Graves' disease had used antithyroid drugs for an average of around ten years. A total of about 33 samples underwent TCR sequencing, from about 13 patients with persistent Graves' disease and roughly 20 patients with newly diagnosed Graves' disease. Broad study findings and their caveats: Only the TCR beta chain was sequenced and analyzed. Because the primary lesion, thyroid tissue, could not be accessed, the study looked at peripheral blood alone. The small sample size was acknowledged by the authors as a limitation that may reduce accuracy. More public clonotypes were shared among persistent patients (roughly 2,700) than among newly diagnosed patients (roughly 960). Persistent disease showed preferential use of TRBV28, TRBJ1-2 and TRBJ2-5, whereas newly diagnosed disease favored TRBV20-1 and TRBJ2-1. Persistent Graves' disease patients showed lower TCR Shannon entropy and fewer highly expanded clones than newly diagnosed patients, suggesting clonal expansion.

The sample's time point, from its label and the paper: persistent/refractory GD, antithyroid drugs over 5 years with positive TRAb. For both TCR sequencing and RNA sequencing, RNA was extracted from PBMCs using TRIzol. The diagnosis of Graves' disease was made according to American Thyroid Association guidelines. Patients were recruited from an endocrinology department in Xi'an, China. Each patient gave roughly 8.4 milliliters of peripheral blood, collected in an EDTA anticoagulant tube. Ficoll Paque Plus density gradient separation was used to isolate PBMCs, and no further T cell sorting was done. An Agilent 2100 Bioanalyzer and agarose gel were used to assess RNA quality, and a NanoDrop 2000 was used to measure RNA concentration. This clonotype was recorded a few times. This receptor's antigen is unknown. Per-base quality was not reported, and no clone a single base away is much larger than it. The method behind the library was multiplex PCR. Sequencing instrument: Illumina HiSeq 4000. CDR3 regions were amplified by Arm-PCR with iRepertoire HTBI primers to construct TCR beta libraries. Gel purification was performed on PCR products prior to sequencing. The paper's data handling went like this. A total of roughly 58 TRBV and 14 TRBJ segments were identified across samples and were used for gene usage analysis of CDR3 amino acid clonotypes. COPE and FqMerger were used to merge filtered high-quality paired reads into contigs. Contigs were aligned with BLAST to IMGT TRBV, TRBD and TRBJ reference genes, and CDR3 was defined per IMGT. Any clonotype with a frequency above 0.1% was counted as a highly expanded clone. Shannon entropy was used to measure repertoire diversity, and the Gini coefficient was used to measure V-J evenness. Public clonotypes were defined as clonotypes shared by more than one individual. In TCRdb, the public reads were trimmed at Q25 with fastp and aligned with MiXCR, with productive beta chains retained. Every distinct CDR3 protein forms one entry, paired with its most common genes and DNA. The V and J calls follow TCRdb's processing rather than the paper's. Within this sample are 430,000 or so distinct CDR3 sequences, with under 25% of them counted one time only. Roughly 13% of the sample comes from the top ten.

V lost 6 bases and J lost 5 bases, and the count of bases not matched to a germline gene is 4. The germline V gene specifies MNHEY as CDR1 and SVGEGT as CDR2. The CDR3 starts with the cysteine, ends with the phenylalanine, and has 14 residues. Of all the DNA, just the CDR3 is kept, 42 bases in frame from base 1. The TCR originated in a female donor with Graves disease. The chain is encoded by TRBV6-2 or TRBV6-3 joined to TRBJ2-1, with 10 bases in between that match TRBD2. Sequences were derived from peripheral blood mononuclear cells (PBMCs), sampled when the disease was refractory, from a patient treated with antithyroid drugs. The CDR3 sequence is CASRLAGANNEQFF. In nucleotide form, the sequence is TGTGCCAGCAGGCTAGCGGGAGCTAACAATGAGCAGTTCTTC.